This T cell receptor beta chain was sequenced during a study of blood T cell repertoires in COVID-19. CDR3 size: 16 residues. The assay was immunoSEQ multiplex PCR, and TCRdb's table has in-frame clones only and misses some. The data hold some 490,000 clones, with 80% to 90% observed a single time. The sample taken for sequencing was peripheral blood. This chain links TRBV21-1 with TRBJ1-1; TRBD1, the D gene given by the table, was not confirmed from the DNA. TRBV21-1 counts as a pseudogene. The sequence came from a human donor in a cohort sampled during active COVID-19. This CDR3 reads CASSSRTGGANTEAFF. The CDR3 coding sequence is TGTGCCAGCAGCTCACGGACAGGGGGCGCGAACACTGAAGCTTTCTTT.